Below, 6 T cell receptor beta chains from the same sample are listed, as sequenced in a study of OX40 agonist ivuxolimab in advanced cancers. Profiling relied on immunoSEQ multiplex PCR, and the TCRdb table lists in-frame clones only, not all of them. The repertoire consists of some 76,000 clones, with around 85% occurring once and the leading ten covering 1.5% to 2%. Material: CD4+ or CD8+ T cells sorted from blood, obtained in a trial of the OX40 agonist ivuxolimab. Receptor source: an adult with an advanced solid tumor such as melanoma, head and neck, liver or kidney cancer.

This chain uses TRBV30 with TRBJ2-6, with D possibly matching TRBD2 (5 bases). V gave up 5 bases and J gave up 4 bases, with 18 bases separating them. Germline lookup yields CDR1 GTSNPN and CDR2 SVGIG (reference sequence). CDR3 length: 16 residues. CDR3 residues: CAWGRTLNAGANVLTF. CDR3 bases: TGTGCCTGGGGAAGGACTTTAAATGCCGGGGCCAACGTCCTGACTTTC.

The chain joins TRBV29-1 to TRBJ2-7, with 8 bases identical to TRBD2. V was clipped by 6 bases and J by 0 bases; unmatched bases: 7. CDR3 size: 14 residues. The germline V gene has CDR1 SQVTM and CDR2 ANQGSEA. The chain's CDR3 is CSVLLAGDSYEQYF. The DNA of the CDR3 is TGCAGCGTCCTTCTAGCGGGCGACTCCTACGAGCAGTACTTC.

This chain joins TRBV5-1 and TRBJ2-5; D gene unclear. V lost 3 bases and J 0 bases, leaving 9 bases between the germline ends. CDR1 and CDR2 from the germline V gene are SGHRS and YFSETQ. This CDR3 region has 14 residues. In nucleotides, the CDR3 is TGCGCCAGCAGCTGGTATGGGAACCAAGAGACCCAGTACTTC. This codes for CASSWYGNQETQYF.

V and J are TRBV6-5 and TRBJ1-5, with TRBD1 matching over 8 bases. Germline lookup yields CDR1 MNHEY and CDR2 SVGAGI. The V segment lost 6 bases and the J segment 9 bases; nucleotides outside the gene matches: 7. The CDR3 loop spans 13 amino acids. In DNA, the CDR3 is TGTGCCAGCAGCCAGGACAGGGTTGGGCCCCAGCATTTT. This encodes CASSQDRVGPQHF.

This clone was seen more than once but under ten times. The gene calls are TRBV7-2 and TRBJ2-3; 10 positions agree with TRBD2. This CDR3 comprises 16 residues. Germline V lookup: CDR1 SGHTA, CDR2 FQGNSA. Unmatched junction bases numbered 6, after V lost 4 bases and J lost 2 bases. CDR3 loop: CASSSKRGGFTDTQYF. The CDR3 DNA sequence: TGTGCCAGCAGCTCGAAGCGGGGGGGGTTCACAGATACGCAGTATTTT.

The rearrangement joins TRBV5-1 to TRBJ2-1, with D possibly matching TRBD2 (5 bases). This CDR3 is 16 amino acids long. Germline assignment: CDR1 SGHRS and CDR2 YFSETQ. The V gene lost 3 bases and the J gene lost 0 bases, with 13 bases spanning the gap. The CDR3 sequence is CASSSQAGSSYNEQFF. As DNA, the CDR3 is TGCGCCAGCAGCTCCCAGGCGGGTAGCTCCTACAATGAGCAGTTCTTC.